This is a list of T cell receptor beta chains from one sample in a study of blood T cells in healthy people across ages. One entry per CDR3 protein results from TCRdb running MiXCR on the 5' RACE reads. The data contain fewer than 2 million distinct CDR3 sequences, 35% to 50% of them singletons. Sequencing was performed on blood. The source of these receptors is a human donor in good health. Both conserved end residues are part of each CDR3. The D gene is left open where the match is weak. Size is omitted from some rows. Given values are once, few, many or a class for expanded clones.

TRBJ2-5,-,TRBV10-3,-,TGTGCCATCAGTGGGGTAGCGGAGGAGACCCAGTACTTC,CAISGVAEETQYF
TRBJ2-1,few,TRBV4-3,-,TGCGCCAGCAGCCAAGAGGGGAACTTATACAATGAGCAGTTCTTC,CASSQEGNLYNEQFF
TRBJ2-3,-,TRBV29-1,-,TGCAGCGTTGGCGTTTCCCATACGCAGTATTTT,CSVGVSHTQYF
TRBJ1-2,many,TRBV29-1,TRBD1,TGCAGCGTTGTAGGGGACAGCAACTTCTATGGCTACACCTTC,CSVVGDSNFYGYTF
TRBJ2-1,-,TRBV28,-,TGTGCCAGCAGTTGGAGGACAAGGTTTTACAATGAGCAGTTCTTC,CASSWRTRFYNEQFF
TRBJ2-5,-,TRBV10-3,-,TGTGCCATCAGCCCAAACCGGGACATTCGTCAAGAGACCCAGTACTTC,CAISPNRDIRQETQYF
TRBJ2-5,few,TRBV20-1,TRBD2,TGCAGTGCCTTTAGCGGGGGAGGGCAAGAGACCCAGTACTTC,CSAFSGGGQETQYF
TRBJ1-2,few,TRBV20-1,-,TGCAGTGCTAGAGGAGATCTTAACTATGGCTACACCTTC,CSARGDLNYGYTF
TRBJ1-4,many,TRBV4-3,-,TGCGCCAGCAGCCAAGATTTCCAGGGTGATGAAAAACTGTTTTTT,CASSQDFQGDEKLFF
TRBJ2-1,-,TRBV7-2,-,TGTGCCAGCAGCTTACAGCTGAGCTCCTACAATGAGCAGTTCTTC,CASSLQLSSYNEQFF
TRBJ2-1,-,TRBV27,-,TGTGCCAGTTCACAAGGCCCCTACTACAATGAGCAGTTCTTC,CASSQGPYYNEQFF
TRBJ2-5,many,TRBV20-1,-,TGCAGTGCTAGACCCATGCGGGGAAGGGGAGAGACCCAGTACTTC,CSARPMRGRGETQYF
TRBJ1-2,-,TRBV29-1,TRBD1,TGCAGCGTTGAGAGGACAGGGGATGTTGGCTACACCTTC,CSVERTGDVGYTF
TRBJ1-5,-,TRBV5-1,-,TGCGCCAGCAGCTTCCTCGGCAGGGAAGGGAGCAATCAGCCCCAGCATTTT,CASSFLGREGSNQPQHF
TRBJ1-1,-,TRBV3-1,-,TGTGCCAGCAGCCAAGAGCCGGGGAAATCAGCTGAAGCTTTCTTT,CASSQEPGKSAEAFF
TRBJ1-1,few,TRBV29-1,-,TGCAGCGCGGGAGGGGGGGGCCCTGAAGCTTTCTTT,CSAGGGGPEAFF
TRBJ1-4,-,TRBV20-1,-,TGCAGTGCTCCTCGAACCGAAAAACTGTTTTTT,CSAPRTEKLFF
TRBJ2-5,-,TRBV2,TRBD1,TGTGCCAGCAGTTATAACCCAGGACAGGGGGAAGAGACCCAGTACTTC,CASSYNPGQGEETQYF
TRBJ2-1,few,TRBV7-2,-,TGTGCCAGCAGCCCCGCCGGCCCAGGGTATAAGCAGTTCTTC,CASSPAGPGYKQFF
TRBJ2-3,once,TRBV10-3,-,TGTGCCATCAGTGGGCAGATTTCCACAGATACGCAGTATTTT,CAISGQISTDTQYF
TRBJ2-2,few,TRBV24-1,-,TGTGCCACCACCGAGGGGGGTTCGAACACCGGGGAGCTGTTTTTT,CATTEGGSNTGELFF
TRBJ1-1,few,TRBV20-1,TRBD1,TGCAGTGCTAGTCCCAGGGGGCCAGCTTTCTTT,CSASPRGPAFF
TRBJ1-2,few,TRBV5-1,-,TGCGCCAGCAATACGGCGCCGGGACACCCCTATGGCTACACCTTC,CASNTAPGHPYGYTF
TRBJ2-3,-,TRBV7-9,-,TGTGCCAGCAGCTTAAGGACCGGGGACGAGACGCAGTATTTT,CASSLRTGDETQYF
TRBJ2-7,many,TRBV12-3/TRBV12-4,TRBD1,TGTGCCAGCAGTCCTGGGACCGGGACAGGGGGCTACGAGCAGTACTTC,CASSPGTGTGGYEQYF
TRBJ1-4,-,TRBV24-1,-,TGTGCCACCAGTGATTCCGGGGAGGGAGAAAAACTGTTTTTT,CATSDSGEGEKLFF
TRBJ2-3,many,TRBV24-1,TRBD1,TGTGCCACCACCTCGGGACAGGGTCTCGCAGATACGCAGTATTTT,CATTSGQGLADTQYF
TRBJ1-2,-,TRBV7-9,-,TGTGCCAGCAGCTCCTTCGGCGTAACTAACTATGGCTACACCTTC,CASSSFGVTNYGYTF
TRBJ2-3,-,TRBV7-6,TRBD1,TGTGCCAGCAGCTTAGAGGCTTGGACAGGGATGGGCACAGATACGCAGTATTTT,CASSLEAWTGMGTDTQYF
TRBJ2-7,-,TRBV5-1,TRBD1,TGCGCCAGCAGCTTGGCCCCTTCCGGACAGGGGGACGAGCAGTACTTC,CASSLAPSGQGDEQYF
TRBJ1-2,many,TRBV10-3,TRBD1,TGTGCCATCAGTAACCCGGGGGACGGGACAGACTATGGCTACACCTTC,CAISNPGDGTDYGYTF
TRBJ2-7,few,TRBV28,TRBD2,TGTGCCAGCAGTCCGTATGGACTAGCGGGCTTCTCCTACAATGAGCAGTACTTC,CASSPYGLAGFSYNEQYF
TRBJ2-1,few,TRBV9,TRBD2,TGTGCCAGCAGCTCTAGCGGGGGGGCCACGGGAGAGCAGTTCTTC,CASSSSGGATGEQFF
TRBJ2-4,-,TRBV6-2/TRBV6-3,-,TGTGCCAGCAGCTACGTAGGGGTAGCCAAAAACATTCAGTACTTC,CASSYVGVAKNIQYF
TRBJ2-1,-,TRBV5-1,-,TGCGCCAGCAGCTTTAGTGAGGGATATGAGCAGTTCTTC,CASSFSEGYEQFF
TRBJ2-7,few,TRBV7-9,TRBD2,TGTGCCAGCAGCTTTCCTGGCGGGGGTTCCTACGAGCAGTACTTC,CASSFPGGGSYEQYF
TRBJ1-1,-,TRBV21-1,-,TGTGCCAGCAGCAAAGCGCGTCGTACTGAAGCTTTCTTT,CASSKARRTEAFF
TRBJ2-7,-,TRBV5-6,-,TGTACCAGCAGCTTCTTAGCCAAATCCTACGAGCAGTACTTC,CTSSFLAKSYEQYF
TRBJ1-5,few,TRBV5-1,-,TGCGCCAGCAGCTTGGTACCTGATCAGCCCCAGCATTTT,CASSLVPDQPQHF
TRBJ1-2,few,TRBV10-3,-,TGTGCCATCAGTGACCAGGGTCTGGATGGCTACACCTTC,CAISDQGLDGYTF
TRBJ1-1,-,TRBV29-1,-,TGCAGCGTTGTTAGGGATGGATACACTGAAGCTTTCTTT,CSVVRDGYTEAFF
TRBJ1-1,few,TRBV15,-,TGTGCCACCAGCAGAGGTGGGTTCACTGAAGCTTTCTTT,CATSRGGFTEAFF
TRBJ1-2,-,TRBV7-9,-,TGTGCCAGCAGCTTCGAGACAGTGAAGGCAAACACCTTC,CASSFETVKANTF
TRBJ1-1,-,TRBV4-3,-,TGCGCCAGCAGCCCCCAAACGACAGACAACACTGAAGCTTTCTTT,CASSPQTTDNTEAFF
TRBJ1-1,few,TRBV12-3/TRBV12-4,-,TGTGCCAGCAGTTTTGAGACAGGTCGTCAAATCCTTGAAGCTTTCTTT,CASSFETGRQILEAFF
TRBJ2-1,-,TRBV28,-,TGTGCCAGCAGTTTTTTCCGGACAGAGAATGAGCGGTTCTTC,CASSFFRTENERFF
TRBJ1-2,-,TRBV9,-,TGTGCCAGCAGCGTAGGGGTTGGACAGACATACAACTATGGCTACACCTTC,CASSVGVGQTYNYGYTF
TRBJ1-1,few,TRBV12-3/TRBV12-4,-,TGTGCCAGCAGTTGGCAGGGACCCGAGACTGAAGCTTTCTTT,CASSWQGPETEAFF
TRBJ2-5,few,TRBV5-6,-,TGTGCCAGCAGCTTGTTGGTACTAGTTGAGACCCAGTACTTC,CASSLLVLVETQYF
TRBJ1-2,-,TRBV6-6,TRBD1,TGTGCCAGCAGTCCTCGGGACAGAAGTTTCTATGGCTACACCTTC,CASSPRDRSFYGYTF
TRBJ1-2,many,TRBV28,-,TGTGCCAGCAGCTCACGCTATGGCTACACCTTC,CASSSRYGYTF
TRBJ2-1,-,TRBV4-3,TRBD2,TGCGCCAGCAGCCAAGAATTAATCGCTAGCGGGGCTAACAATGAGCAGTTCTTC,CASSQELIASGANNEQFF
TRBJ2-1,-,TRBV4-3,TRBD2,TGCGCCAGCAGCCAAGTGTCATCCCTGAGCGGGGGATCCTACAATGAGCAGTTCTTC,CASSQVSSLSGGSYNEQFF
TRBJ1-4,-,TRBV6-2/TRBV6-3,-,TGTGCCAGCGGAGGGCGGAGAGCTAATGAAAAACTGTTTTTT,CASGGRRANEKLFF
TRBJ2-3,few,TRBV12-3/TRBV12-4,-,TGTGCCAGCAGTTCCGTACTAGTCCCTAGCACAGATACGCAGTATTTT,CASSSVLVPSTDTQYF